Listed here are 2 T cell receptor beta chains from one sample, sequenced in a study of T cells in Graves' hyperthyroidism and ophthalmopathy. TCR beta CDR3 regions were amplified from RNA transcripts. The primer set for the first-round RT-PCR of the TCR CDR3 was HTBI. One entry per CDR3 protein, called by TCRdb with MiXCR from the multiplex PCR reads. Among about 150,000 distinct CDR3 sequences listed, about 20% were seen once. Sequenced: blood. Receptor source: a woman in her forties or fifties with Graves' hyperthyroidism that later progressed to Graves' ophthalmopathy.

This sequence joins TRBV19 and TRBJ1-1, with a possible D match to TRBD1 (5 bases). The V gene lost 6 bases and the J gene lost 3 bases, with 11 bases spanning the gap. CDR3 length: 13 residues. Germline V gene sequence: CDR1 LNHDA, CDR2 SQIVND (reference sequence). The CDR3 region has the DNA TGTGCCAGTAGAGGGGATCGGTACACTGAAGCTTTCTTT. This translates into CASRGDRYTEAFF.

This clonotype was seen at least ten times. This chain links TRBV11-2 with TRBJ2-3; D gene unclear. Trimming removed 5 bases from V and 1 base from J, with 7 bases in between. Per germline, CDR1 SGHAT and CDR2 FQNNGV. The CDR3 loop spans 13 amino acids. The CDR3 here is CASSRRGTDTQYF. Here the CDR3 DNA reads TGTGCCAGCAGCCGACGGGGCACAGATACGCAGTATTTT.